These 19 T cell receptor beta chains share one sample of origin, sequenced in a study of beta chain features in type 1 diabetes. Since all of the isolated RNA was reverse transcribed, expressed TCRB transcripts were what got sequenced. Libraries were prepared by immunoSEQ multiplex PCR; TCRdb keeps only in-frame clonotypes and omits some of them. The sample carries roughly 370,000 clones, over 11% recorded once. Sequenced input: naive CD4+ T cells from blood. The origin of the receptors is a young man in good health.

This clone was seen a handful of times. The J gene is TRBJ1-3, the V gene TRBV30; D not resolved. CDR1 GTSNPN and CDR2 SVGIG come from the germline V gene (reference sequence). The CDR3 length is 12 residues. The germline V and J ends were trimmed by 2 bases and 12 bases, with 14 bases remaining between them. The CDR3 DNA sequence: TGTGCCTGGAGTACCCCGGGTCCAGTCATATATTTT. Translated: CAWSTPGPVIYF.

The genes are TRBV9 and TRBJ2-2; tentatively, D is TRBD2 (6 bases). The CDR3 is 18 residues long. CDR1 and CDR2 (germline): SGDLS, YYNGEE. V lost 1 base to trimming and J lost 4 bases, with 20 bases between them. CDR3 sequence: CASSVLGGTPSGTGELFF. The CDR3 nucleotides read TGTGCCAGCAGCGTATTGGGGGGAACCCCGAGTGGCACCGGGGAGCTGTTTTTT.

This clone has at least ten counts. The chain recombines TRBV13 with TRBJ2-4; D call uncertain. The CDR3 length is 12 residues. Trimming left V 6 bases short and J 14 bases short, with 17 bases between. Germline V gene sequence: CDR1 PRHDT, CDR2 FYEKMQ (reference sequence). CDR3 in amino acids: CASSHGPKSEYF. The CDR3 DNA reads TGTGCCAGCAGTCATGGACCGAAATCCGAGTACTTC.

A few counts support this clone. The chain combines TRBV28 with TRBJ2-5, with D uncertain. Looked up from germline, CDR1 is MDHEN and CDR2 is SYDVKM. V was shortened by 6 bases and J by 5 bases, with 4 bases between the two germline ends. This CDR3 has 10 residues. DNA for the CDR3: TGTGCCAGCAGGCGGGAGACCCAGTACTTC. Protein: CASRRETQYF. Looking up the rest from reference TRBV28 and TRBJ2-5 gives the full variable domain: DVKVTQSSRYLVKRTGEKVFLECVQDMDHENMFWYRQDPGLGLRLIYFSYDVKMKEKGDIPEGYSVSREKKERFSLILESASTNQTSMYLCASRRETQYFGPGTRLLVL.

The CDR3: CASSYSRSEQFF. The CDR3 DNA is TGTGCCAGCAGTTACAGTCGCAGTGAGCAGTTCTTC. The rearrangement uses TRBV6-5 and TRBJ2-1; unclear D gene. This CDR3 has 12 residues. Germline V gives CDR1 MNHEY, CDR2 SVGAGI. Deletions cut 2 bases from V and 9 bases from J, with 8 bases between.

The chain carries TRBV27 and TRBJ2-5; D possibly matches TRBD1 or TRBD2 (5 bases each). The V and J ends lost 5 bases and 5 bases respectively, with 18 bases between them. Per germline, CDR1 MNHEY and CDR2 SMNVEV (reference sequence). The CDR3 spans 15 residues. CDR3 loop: CASSPSGGSIETQYF. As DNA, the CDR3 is TGTGCCAGCAGTCCCTCTGGGGGTAGCATCGAGACCCAGTACTTC.

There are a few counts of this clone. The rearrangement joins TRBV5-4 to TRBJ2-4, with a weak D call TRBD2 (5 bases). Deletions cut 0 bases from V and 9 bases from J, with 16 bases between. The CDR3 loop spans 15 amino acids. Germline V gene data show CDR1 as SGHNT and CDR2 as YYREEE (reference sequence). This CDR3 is CASSLAETTGIIQYF. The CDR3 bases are TGTGCCAGCAGCTTGGCCGAGACTACCGGGATCATTCAGTACTTC.

The CDR3 sequence: CASSYSLLANNNEQFF. The CDR3 nucleotides are TGTGCCAGCAGTTACTCCTTACTAGCGAATAACAATGAGCAGTTCTTC. The chain links TRBV6-5 to TRBJ2-1; TRBD2 matches at 7 bases. J was trimmed by 5 bases and V by 0 bases; bases with no gene match: 7. The germline gives CDR1 MNHEY, CDR2 SVGAGI. The CDR3 has 16 residues.

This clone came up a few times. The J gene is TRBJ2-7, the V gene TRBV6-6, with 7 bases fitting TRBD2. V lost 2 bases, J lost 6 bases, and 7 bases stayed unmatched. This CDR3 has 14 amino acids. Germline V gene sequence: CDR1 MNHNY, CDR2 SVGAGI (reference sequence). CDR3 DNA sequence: TGTGCCAGCAGTTACGCAGCGGGGCTGGTCGAGCAGTACGTC. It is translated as CASSYAAGLVEQYV.

The CDR3 sequence is CAWSYVVPGELFF. CDR3 nucleotide sequence: TGTGCCTGGAGTTATGTGGTACCCGGGGAGCTGTTTTTT. This chain uses TRBV30 with TRBJ2-2; unclear D gene. The length of the CDR3 is 13 residues. Trimming pared 2 bases from V and 6 bases from J, leaving 10 bases between. Germline CDR1 is GTSNPN and CDR2 is SVGIG (reference sequence).

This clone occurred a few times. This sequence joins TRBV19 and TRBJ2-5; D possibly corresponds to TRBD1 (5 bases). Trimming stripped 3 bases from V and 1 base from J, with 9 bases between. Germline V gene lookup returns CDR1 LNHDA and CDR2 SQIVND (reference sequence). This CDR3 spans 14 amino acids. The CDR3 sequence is CASSINTGQETQYF. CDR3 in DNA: TGTGCCAGTAGTATTAATACAGGCCAAGAGACCCAGTACTTC.

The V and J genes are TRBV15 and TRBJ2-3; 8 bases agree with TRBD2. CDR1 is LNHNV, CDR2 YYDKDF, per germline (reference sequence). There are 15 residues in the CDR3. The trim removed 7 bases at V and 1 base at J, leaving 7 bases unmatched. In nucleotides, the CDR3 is TGTGCCACCATGGGACGAGCGGGGGGCACAGATACGCAGTATTTT. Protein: CATMGRAGGTDTQYF.

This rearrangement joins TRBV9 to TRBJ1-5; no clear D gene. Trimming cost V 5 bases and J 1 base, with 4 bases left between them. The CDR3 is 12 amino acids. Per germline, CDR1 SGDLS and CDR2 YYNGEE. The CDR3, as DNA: TGTGCCAGCAGTCCCAGCAATCAGCCCCAGCATTTT. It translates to CASSPSNQPQHF.

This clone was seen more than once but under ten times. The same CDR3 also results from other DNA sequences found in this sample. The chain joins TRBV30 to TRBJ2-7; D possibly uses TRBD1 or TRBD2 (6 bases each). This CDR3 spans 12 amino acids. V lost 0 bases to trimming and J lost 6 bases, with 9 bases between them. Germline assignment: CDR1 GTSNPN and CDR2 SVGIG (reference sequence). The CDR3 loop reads CAWSVGGAEQYV. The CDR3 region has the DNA TGTGCCTGGAGTGTGGGGGGCGCCGAGCAGTACGTC.

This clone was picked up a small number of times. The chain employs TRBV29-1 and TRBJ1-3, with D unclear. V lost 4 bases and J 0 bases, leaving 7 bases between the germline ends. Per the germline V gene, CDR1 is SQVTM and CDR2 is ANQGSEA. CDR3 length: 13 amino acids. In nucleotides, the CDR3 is TGCAGCGTTGTCGGCCCCTCTGGAAACACCATATATTTT. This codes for CSVVGPSGNTIYF.

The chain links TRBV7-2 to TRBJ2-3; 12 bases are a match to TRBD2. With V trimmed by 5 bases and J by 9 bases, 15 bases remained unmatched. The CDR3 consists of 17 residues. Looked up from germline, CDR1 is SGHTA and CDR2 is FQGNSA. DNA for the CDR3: TGTGCCAGCAGCCCCATGGTCGGCTCTAGCGGGAGGGGCACGCAGTATTTT. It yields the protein CASSPMVGSSGRGTQYF.

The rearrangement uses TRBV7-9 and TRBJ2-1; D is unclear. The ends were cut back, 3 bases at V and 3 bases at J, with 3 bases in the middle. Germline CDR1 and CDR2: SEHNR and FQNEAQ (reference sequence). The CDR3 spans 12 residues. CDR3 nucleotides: TGTGCCAGCAGCTTCGACTACAATGAGCAGTTCTTC. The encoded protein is CASSFDYNEQFF.

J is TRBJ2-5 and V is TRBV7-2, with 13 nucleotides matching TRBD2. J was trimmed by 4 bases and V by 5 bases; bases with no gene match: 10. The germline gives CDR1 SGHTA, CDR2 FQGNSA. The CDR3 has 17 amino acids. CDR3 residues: CASSPTSGGPWGETQYF. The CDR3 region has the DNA TGTGCCAGCAGCCCGACTAGCGGGGGGCCATGGGGAGAGACCCAGTACTTC.

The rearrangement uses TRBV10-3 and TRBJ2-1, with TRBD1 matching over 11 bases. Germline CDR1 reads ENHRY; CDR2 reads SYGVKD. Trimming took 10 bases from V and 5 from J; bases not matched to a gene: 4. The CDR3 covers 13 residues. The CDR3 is CATTGQGDNEQFF. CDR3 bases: TGTGCCACGACGGGACAGGGGGACAATGAGCAGTTCTTC.